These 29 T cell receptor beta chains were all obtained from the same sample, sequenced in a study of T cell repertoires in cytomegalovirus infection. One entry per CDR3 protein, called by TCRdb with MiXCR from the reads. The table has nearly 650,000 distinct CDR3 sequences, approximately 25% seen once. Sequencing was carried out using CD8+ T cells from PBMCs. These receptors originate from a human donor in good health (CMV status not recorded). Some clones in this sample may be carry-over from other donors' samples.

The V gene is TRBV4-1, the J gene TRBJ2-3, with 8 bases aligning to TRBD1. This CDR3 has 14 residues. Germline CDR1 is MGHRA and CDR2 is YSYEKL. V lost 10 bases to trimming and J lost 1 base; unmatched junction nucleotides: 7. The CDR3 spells CATGQGAGTDTQYF. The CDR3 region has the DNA TGCGCCACCGGCCAGGGGGCGGGCACAGATACGCAGTATTTT.

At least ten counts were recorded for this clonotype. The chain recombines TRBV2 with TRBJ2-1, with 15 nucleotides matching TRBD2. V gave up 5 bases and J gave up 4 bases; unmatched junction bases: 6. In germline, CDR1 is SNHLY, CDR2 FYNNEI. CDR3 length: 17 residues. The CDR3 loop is CASSPGLAGGGYNEQFF. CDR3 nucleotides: TGTGCCAGCAGTCCGGGACTAGCGGGGGGCGGGTACAATGAGCAGTTCTTC.

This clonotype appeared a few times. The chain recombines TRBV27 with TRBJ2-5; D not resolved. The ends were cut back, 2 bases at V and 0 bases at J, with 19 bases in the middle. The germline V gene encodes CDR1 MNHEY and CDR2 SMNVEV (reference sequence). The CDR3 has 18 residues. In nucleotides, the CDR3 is TGTGCCAGCAGTTTAGCGGCAGATGGGGTGCTTAACCAAGAGACCCAGTACTTC. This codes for CASSLAADGVLNQETQYF.

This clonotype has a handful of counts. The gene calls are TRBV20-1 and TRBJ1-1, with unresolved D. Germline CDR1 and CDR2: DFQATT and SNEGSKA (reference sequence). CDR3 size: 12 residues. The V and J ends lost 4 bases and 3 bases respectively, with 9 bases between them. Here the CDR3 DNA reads TGCAGTGCTATGTTCAGTGACACTGAAGCTTTCTTT. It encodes CSAMFSDTEAFF.

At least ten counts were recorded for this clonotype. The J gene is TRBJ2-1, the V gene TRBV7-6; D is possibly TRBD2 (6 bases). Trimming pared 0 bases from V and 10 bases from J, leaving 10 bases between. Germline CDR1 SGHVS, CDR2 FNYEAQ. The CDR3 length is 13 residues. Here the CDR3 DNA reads TGTGCCAGCAGCTTAGCTGGTGGGGGGGAGCAGTTCTTC. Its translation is CASSLAGGGEQFF.

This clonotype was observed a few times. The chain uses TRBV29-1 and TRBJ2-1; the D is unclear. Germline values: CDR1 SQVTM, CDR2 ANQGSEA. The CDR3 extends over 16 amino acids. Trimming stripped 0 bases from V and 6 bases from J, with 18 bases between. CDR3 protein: CSVEDYKGSAINEQFF. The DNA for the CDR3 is TGCAGCGTTGAAGACTATAAGGGATCGGCTATCAATGAGCAGTTCTTC.

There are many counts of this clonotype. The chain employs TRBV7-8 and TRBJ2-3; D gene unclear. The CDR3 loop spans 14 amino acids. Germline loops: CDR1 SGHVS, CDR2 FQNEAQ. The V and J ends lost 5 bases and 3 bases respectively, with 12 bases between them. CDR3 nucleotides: TGTGCCAGCAGCCCCCGTAGGGCGACAGATACGCAGTATTTT. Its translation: CASSPRRATDTQYF.

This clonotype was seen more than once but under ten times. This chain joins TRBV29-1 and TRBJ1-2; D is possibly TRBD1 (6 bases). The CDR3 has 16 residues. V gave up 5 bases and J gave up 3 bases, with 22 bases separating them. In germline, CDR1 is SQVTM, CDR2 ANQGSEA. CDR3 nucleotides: TGCAGCGTTTCAGATGCGGACAGCTCCTGGGACTATGGCTACACCTTC. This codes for CSVSDADSSWDYGYTF. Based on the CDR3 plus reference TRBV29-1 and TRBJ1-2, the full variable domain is SAVISQKPSRDICQRGTSLTIQCQVDSQVTMMFWYRQQPGQSLTLIATANQGSEATYESGFVIDKFPISRPNLTFSTLTVSNMSPEDSSIYLCSVSDADSSWDYGYTFGSGTRLTVV.

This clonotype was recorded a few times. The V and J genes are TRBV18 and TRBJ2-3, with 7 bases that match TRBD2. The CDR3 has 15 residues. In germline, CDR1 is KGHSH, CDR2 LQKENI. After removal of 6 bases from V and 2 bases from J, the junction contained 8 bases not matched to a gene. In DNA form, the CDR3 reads TGTGCCAGCTCTGACCCGGCGGGAGCCACAGATACGCAGTATTTT. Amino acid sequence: CASSDPAGATDTQYF. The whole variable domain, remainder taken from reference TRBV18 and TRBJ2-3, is NAGVMQNPRHLVRRRGQEARLRCSPMKGHSHVYWYRQLPEEGLKFMVYLQKENIIDESGMPKERFSAEFPKEGPSILRIQQVVRGDSAAYFCASSDPAGATDTQYFGPGTRLTVL.

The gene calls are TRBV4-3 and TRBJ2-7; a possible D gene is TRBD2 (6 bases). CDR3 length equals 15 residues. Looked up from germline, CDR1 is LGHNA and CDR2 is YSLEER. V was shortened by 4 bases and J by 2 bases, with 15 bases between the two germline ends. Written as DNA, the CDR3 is TGCGCCAGCAGCCCGCGACTTATAGCGGCCTACGAGCAGTACGTC. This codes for CASSPRLIAAYEQYV.

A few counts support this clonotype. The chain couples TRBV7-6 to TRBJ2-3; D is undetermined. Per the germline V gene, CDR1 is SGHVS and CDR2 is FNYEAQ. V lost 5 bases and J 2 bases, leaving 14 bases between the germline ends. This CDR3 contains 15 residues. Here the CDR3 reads CASSPNPAATDTQYF. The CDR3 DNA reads TGTGCCAGCAGCCCGAATCCGGCCGCCACAGATACGCAGTATTTT.

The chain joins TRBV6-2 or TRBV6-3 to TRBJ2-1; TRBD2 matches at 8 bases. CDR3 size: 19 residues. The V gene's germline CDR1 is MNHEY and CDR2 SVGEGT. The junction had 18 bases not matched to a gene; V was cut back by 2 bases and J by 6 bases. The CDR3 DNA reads TGTGCCAGCAGTTACACAAGTCCCGGGAGGGGCCCCCGGGGCAATGAGCAGTTCTTC. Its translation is CASSYTSPGRGPRGNEQFF.

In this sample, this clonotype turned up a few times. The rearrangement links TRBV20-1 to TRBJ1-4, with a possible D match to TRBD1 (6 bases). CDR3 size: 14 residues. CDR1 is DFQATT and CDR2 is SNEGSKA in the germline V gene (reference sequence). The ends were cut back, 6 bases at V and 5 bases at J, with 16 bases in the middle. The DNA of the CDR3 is TGCAGTGCGCAAGGAAGGGGGGCGAATGAAAAACTGTTTTTT. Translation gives CSAQGRGANEKLFF.

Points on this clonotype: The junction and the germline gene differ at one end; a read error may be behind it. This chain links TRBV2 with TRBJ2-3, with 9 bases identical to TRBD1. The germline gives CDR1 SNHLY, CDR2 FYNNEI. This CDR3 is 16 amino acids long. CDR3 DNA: TGTACCAGCAGTGAAGGACAGGGGTCCTCCACAGATACGCAGTATTTT. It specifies CTSSEGQGSSTDTQYF.

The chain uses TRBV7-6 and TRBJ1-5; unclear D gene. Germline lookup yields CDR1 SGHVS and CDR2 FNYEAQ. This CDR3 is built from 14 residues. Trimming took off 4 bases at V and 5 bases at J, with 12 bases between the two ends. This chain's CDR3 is CASSSERSDQPQHF. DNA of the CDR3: TGTGCCAGCAGCTCCGAGAGAAGCGATCAGCCCCAGCATTTT. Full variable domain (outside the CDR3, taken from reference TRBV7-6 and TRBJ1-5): GAGVSQSPRYKVTKRGQDVALRCDPISGHVSLYWYRQALGQGPEFLTYFNYEAQQDKSGLPNDRFSAERPEGSISTLTIQRTEQRDSAMYRCASSSERSDQPQHFGDGTRLSIL.

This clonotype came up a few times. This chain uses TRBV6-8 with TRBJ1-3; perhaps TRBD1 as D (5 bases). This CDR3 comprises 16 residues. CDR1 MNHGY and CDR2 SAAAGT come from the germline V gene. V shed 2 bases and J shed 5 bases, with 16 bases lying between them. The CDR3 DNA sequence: TGTGCCAGCAGTTACCCCCGCAGGGAGAGACGAAACACCATATATTTT. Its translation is CASSYPRRERRNTIYF.

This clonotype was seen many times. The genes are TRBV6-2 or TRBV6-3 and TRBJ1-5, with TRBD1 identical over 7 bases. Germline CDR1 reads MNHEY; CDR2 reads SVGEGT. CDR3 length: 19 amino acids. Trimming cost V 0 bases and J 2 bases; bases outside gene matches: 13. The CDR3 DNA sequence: TGTGCCAGCAGTTACTCAACCAACAGGGGATCATCGGGCAATCAGCCCCAGCATTTT. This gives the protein CASSYSTNRGSSGNQPQHF.

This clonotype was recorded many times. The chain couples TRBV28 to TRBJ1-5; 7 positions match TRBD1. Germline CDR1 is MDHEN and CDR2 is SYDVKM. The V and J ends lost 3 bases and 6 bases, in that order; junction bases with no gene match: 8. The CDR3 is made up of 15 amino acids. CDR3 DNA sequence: TGTGCCAGCAGTTTCCCCCTGACAGGGAGTCAGCCCCAGCATTTT. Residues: CASSFPLTGSQPQHF.

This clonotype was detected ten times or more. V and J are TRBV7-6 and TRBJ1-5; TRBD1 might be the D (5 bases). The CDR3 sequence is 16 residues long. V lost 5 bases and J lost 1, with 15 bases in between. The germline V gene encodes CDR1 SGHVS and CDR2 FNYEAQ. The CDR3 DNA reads TGTGCCAGCAGCCCGTACCAGGGACTGAGCAATCAGCCCCAGCATTTT. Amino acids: CASSPYQGLSNQPQHF.

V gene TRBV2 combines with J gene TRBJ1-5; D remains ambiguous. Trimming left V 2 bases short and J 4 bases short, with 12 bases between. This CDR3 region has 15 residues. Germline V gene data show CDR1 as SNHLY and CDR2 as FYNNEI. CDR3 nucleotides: TGTGCCAGCAGTGAATTGCAACCTGAGAATCAGCCCCAGCATTTT. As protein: CASSELQPENQPQHF. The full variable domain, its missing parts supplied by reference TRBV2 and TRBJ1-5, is EPEVTQTPSHQVTQMGQEVILRCVPISNHLYFYWYRQILGQKVEFLVSFYNNEISEKSEIFDDQFSVERPDGSNFTLKIRSTKLEDSAMYFCASSELQPENQPQHFGDGTRLSIL.

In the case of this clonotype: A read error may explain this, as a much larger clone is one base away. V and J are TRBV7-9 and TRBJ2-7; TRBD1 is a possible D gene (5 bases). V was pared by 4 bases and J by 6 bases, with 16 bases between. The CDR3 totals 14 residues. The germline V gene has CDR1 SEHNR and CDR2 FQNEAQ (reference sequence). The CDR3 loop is CASSSGRVGSEQYV. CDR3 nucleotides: TGTGCCAGCAGCTCGGGCAGGGTCGGGTCCGAGCAGTACGTC.

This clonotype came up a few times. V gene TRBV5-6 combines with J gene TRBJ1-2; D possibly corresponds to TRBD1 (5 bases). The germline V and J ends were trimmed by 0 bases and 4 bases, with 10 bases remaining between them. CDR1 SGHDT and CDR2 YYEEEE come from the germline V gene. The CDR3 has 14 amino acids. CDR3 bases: TGTGCCAGCAGCTTGGTGGGGGGATTCTATGGCTACACCTTC. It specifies CASSLVGGFYGYTF.

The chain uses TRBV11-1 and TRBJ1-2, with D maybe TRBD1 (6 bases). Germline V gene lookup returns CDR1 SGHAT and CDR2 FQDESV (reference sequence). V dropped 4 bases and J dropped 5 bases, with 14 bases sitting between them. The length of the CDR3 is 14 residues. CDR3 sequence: CASSSDPTGYGYTF. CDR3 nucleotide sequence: TGTGCCAGCAGCTCAGACCCAACAGGGTATGGCTACACCTTC. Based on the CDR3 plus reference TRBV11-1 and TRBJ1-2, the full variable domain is EAEVAQSPRYKITEKSQAVAFWCDPISGHATLYWYRQILGQGPELLVQFQDESVVDDSQLPKDRFSAERLKGVDSTLKIQPAELGDSAMYLCASSSDPTGYGYTFGSGTRLTVV.

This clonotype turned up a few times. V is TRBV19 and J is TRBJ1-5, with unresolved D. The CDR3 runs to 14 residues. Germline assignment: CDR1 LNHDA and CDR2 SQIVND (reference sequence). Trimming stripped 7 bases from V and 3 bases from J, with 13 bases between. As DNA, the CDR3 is TGTGCCAGTACCCCGGACCGATACAATCAGCCCCAGCATTTT. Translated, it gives CASTPDRYNQPQHF.

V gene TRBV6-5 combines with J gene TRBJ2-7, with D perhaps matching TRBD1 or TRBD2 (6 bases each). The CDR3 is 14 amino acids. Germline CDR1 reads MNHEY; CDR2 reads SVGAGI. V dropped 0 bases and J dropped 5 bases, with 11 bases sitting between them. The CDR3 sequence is CASSYSSGADEQYF. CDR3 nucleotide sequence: TGTGCCAGCAGTTACTCGTCGGGGGCTGACGAGCAGTACTTC.

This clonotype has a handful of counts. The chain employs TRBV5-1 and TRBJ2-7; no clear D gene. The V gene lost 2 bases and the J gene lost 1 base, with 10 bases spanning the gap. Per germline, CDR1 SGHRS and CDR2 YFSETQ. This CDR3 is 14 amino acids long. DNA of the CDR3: TGCGCCAGCAGCTTTGAGAATCCTTCCTACGAGCAGTACTTC. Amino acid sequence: CASSFENPSYEQYF.

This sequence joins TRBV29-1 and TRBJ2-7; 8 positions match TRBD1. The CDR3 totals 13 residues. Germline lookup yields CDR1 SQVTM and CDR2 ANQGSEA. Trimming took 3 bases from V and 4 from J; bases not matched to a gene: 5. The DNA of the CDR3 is TGCAGCGTTGAGATGGACAGGGATTACGAGCAGTACTTC. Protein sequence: CSVEMDRDYEQYF.

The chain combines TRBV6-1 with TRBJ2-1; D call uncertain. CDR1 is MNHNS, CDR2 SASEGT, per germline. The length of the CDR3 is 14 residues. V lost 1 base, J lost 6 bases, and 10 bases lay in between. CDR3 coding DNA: TGTGCCAGCAGTGAAGGGCCCCGTTCCAATGAGCAGTTCTTC. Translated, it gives CASSEGPRSNEQFF.

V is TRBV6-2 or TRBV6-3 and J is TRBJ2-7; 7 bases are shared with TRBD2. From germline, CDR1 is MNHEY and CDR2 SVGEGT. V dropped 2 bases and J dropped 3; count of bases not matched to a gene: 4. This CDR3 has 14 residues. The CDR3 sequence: CASSYAGESYEQYV. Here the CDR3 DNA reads TGTGCCAGCAGTTACGCGGGAGAGAGCTACGAGCAGTACGTC.